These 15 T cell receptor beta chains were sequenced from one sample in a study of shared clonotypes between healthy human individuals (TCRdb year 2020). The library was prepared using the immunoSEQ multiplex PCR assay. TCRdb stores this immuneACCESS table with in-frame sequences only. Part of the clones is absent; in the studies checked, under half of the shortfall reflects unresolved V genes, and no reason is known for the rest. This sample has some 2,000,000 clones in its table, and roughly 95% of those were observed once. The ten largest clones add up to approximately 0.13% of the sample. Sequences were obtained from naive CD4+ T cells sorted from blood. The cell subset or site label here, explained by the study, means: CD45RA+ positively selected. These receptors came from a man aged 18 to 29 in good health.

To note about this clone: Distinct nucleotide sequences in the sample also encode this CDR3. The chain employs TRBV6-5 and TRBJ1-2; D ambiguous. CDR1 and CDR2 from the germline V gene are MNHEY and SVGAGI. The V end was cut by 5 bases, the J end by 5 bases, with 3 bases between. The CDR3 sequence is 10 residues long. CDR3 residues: CASSEYGYTF. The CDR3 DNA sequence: TGTGCCAGCAGTGAATATGGCTACACCTTC.

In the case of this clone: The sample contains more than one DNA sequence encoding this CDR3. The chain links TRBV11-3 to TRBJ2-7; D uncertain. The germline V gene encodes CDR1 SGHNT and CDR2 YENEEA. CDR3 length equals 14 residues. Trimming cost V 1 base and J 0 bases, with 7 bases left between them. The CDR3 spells CASSLGRGSYEQYF. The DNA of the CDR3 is TGTGCCAGCAGCTTAGGCAGAGGCTCCTACGAGCAGTACTTC.

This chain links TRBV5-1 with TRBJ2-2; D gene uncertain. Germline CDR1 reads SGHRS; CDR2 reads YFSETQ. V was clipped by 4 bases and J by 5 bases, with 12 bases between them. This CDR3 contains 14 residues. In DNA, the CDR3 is TGCGCCAGCAGCCCTGACGGCACAACCGGGGAGCTGTTTTTT. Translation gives CASSPDGTTGELFF. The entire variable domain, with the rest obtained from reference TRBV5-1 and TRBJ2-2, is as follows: KAGVTQTPRYLIKTRGQQVTLSCSPISGHRSVSWYQQTPGQGLQFLFEYFSETQRNKGNFPGRFSGRQFSNSRSEMNVSTLELGDSALYLCASSPDGTTGELFFGEGSRLTVL.

This CDR3 is CASSPRGRKSTGELFF. For the CDR3, the DNA is TGTGCCAGCAGCCCCCGGGGACGCAAAAGCACCGGGGAGCTGTTTTTT. The chain links TRBV9 to TRBJ2-2; tentatively, D is TRBD1 or TRBD2 (5 bases each). V was shortened by 4 bases and J by 4 bases, with 17 bases between the two germline ends. CDR1 is SGDLS, CDR2 YYNGEE, per germline. This CDR3 has 16 residues.

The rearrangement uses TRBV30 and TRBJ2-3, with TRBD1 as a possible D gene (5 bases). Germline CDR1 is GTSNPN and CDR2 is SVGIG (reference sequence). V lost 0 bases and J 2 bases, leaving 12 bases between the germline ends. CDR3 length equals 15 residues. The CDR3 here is CAWSVRGWYTDTQYF. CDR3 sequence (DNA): TGTGCCTGGAGTGTAAGGGGTTGGTACACAGATACGCAGTATTTT. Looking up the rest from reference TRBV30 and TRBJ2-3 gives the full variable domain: SQTIHQWPATLVQPVGSPLSLECTVEGTSNPNLYWYRQAAGRGLQLLFYSVGIGQISSEVPQNLSASRPQDRQFILSSKKLLLSDSGFYLCAWSVRGWYTDTQYFGPGTRLTVL.

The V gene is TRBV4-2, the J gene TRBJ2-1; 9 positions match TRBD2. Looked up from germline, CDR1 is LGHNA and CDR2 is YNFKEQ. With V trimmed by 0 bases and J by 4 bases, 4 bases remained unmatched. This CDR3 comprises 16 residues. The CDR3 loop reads CASSQEWREGYNEQFF. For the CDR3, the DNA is TGTGCCAGCAGCCAAGAATGGCGGGAGGGTTACAATGAGCAGTTCTTC.

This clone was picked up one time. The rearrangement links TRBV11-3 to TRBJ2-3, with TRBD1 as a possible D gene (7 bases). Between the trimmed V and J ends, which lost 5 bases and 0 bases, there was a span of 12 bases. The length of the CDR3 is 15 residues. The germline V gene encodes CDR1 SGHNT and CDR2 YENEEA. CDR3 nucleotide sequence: TGTGCCAGCAGCCGCGGGACAGCAAGCACAGATACGCAGTATTTT. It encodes CASSRGTASTDTQYF.

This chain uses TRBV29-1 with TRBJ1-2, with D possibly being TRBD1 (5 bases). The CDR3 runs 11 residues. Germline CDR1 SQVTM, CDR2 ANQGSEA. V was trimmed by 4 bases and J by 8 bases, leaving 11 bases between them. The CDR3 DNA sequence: TGCAGCGTTGGGGACGTGGGGGGCTACACCTTC. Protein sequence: CSVGDVGGYTF.

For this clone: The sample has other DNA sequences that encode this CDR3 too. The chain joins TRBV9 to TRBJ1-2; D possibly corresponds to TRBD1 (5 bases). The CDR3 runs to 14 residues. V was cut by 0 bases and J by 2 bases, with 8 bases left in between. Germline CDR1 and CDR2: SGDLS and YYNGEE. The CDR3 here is CASSVGEGNYGYTF. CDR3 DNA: TGTGCCAGCAGCGTAGGTGAGGGGAACTATGGCTACACCTTC.

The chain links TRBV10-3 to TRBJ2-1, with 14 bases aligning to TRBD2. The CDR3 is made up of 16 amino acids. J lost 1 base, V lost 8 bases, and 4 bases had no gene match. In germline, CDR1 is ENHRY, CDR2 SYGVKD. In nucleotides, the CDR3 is TGTGCCATCGGGTGGACTAGCGGGAGGTCCTACAATGAGCAGTTCTTC. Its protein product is CAIGWTSGRSYNEQFF.

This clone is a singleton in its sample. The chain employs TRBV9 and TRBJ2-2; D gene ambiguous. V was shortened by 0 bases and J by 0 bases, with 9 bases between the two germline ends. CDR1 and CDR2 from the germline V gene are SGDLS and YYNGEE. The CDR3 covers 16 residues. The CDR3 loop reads CASSVASGANTGELFF. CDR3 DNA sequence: TGTGCCAGCAGCGTAGCGTCCGGCGCGAACACCGGGGAGCTGTTTTTT.

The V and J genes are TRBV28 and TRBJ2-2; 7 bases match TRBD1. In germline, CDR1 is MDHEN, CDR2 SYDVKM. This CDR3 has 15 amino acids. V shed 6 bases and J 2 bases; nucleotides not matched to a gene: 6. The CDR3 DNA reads TGTGCCAGCAGACCCGGGACAGACAACACCGGGGAGCTGTTTTTT. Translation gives CASRPGTDNTGELFF.

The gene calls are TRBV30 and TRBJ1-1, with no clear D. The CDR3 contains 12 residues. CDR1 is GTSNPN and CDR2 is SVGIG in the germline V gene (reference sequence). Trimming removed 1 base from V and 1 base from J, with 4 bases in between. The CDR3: CAWSDKNTEAFF. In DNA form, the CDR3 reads TGTGCCTGGAGTGACAAGAACACTGAAGCTTTCTTT.

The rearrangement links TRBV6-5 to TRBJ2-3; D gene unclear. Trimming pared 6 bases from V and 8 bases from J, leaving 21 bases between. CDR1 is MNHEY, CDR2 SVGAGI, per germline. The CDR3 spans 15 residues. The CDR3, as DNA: TGTGCCAGCAGAGCCCGGTCCCTTGGTGGGGTTACGCAGTATTTT. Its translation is CASRARSLGGVTQYF.

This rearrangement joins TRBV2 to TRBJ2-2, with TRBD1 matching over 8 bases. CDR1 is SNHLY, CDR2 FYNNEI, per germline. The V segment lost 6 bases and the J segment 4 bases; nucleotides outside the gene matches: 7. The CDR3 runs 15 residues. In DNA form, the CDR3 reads TGTGCCAGCAGGGAGACAGGGGCAGGCACCGGGGAGCTGTTTTTT. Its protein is CASRETGAGTGELFF.